This T cell receptor beta chain was found in a study of beta chain features in type 1 diabetes. For the study at large: Patients did not differ from healthy donors in age, gender or cell yield.

Isolated RNA was reverse transcribed in full, so expressed TCRB transcripts were sequenced. Here immunoSEQ multiplex PCR was the method, and the copy in TCRdb shows in-frame clones only, minus some. The sample holds 310,000 or so clones, 14% to 15% seen once. Study results and limitations: Among patients with Type 1 diabetes, TCRB CDR3s were moderately but significantly shorter in every one of the four CD4+ subsets.

CDR3 length equals 13 residues. Germline CDR1 reads SQVTM; CDR2 reads ANQGSEA. With 5 bases removed from V and 7 bases from J, the gap between germline ends came to 17 bases. On this clone itself: The antigen remains undetermined.

This receptor was obtained from a man aged 18-30 years with type 1 diabetes. The chain combines TRBV29-1 with TRBJ2-5; no firm D call. Sequences were obtained from naive CD4+ T cells from blood. This CDR3 is CSVRFSLLWTQYF. The DNA of the CDR3 is TGCAGCGTTCGGTTTAGCCTTCTATGGACCCAGTACTTC.